This T cell receptor (beta chain) derives from a study of PD-1 blockade in mismatch repair-deficient tumors. Every patient had mismatch repair deficiency by PCR or immunohistochemistry. A few pembrolizumab responders had their TCRs sequenced. The CDR3 runs to 17 residues. V lost 2 bases to trimming and J lost 0 bases, with 14 bases between them. Per germline, CDR1 LNHDA and CDR2 SQIVND (reference sequence). This clone showed up just once. Clones were read by immunoSEQ multiplex PCR, and TCRdb kept only the in-frame ones, dropping some. Found here are 70,000 to 90,000 clones, 80% to 90% of them singletons; the top ten hold around 5.1%.

The source was peripheral blood, collected 44 weeks after starting pembrolizumab. The source of this sequence is an adult with mismatch repair-deficient cancer. The chain carries TRBV19 and TRBJ1-5; TRBD1 might be the D (5 bases). The CDR3 spells CASSISDSQYSNQPQHF. The CDR3 DNA reads as TGTGCCAGTAGTATAAGTGACAGCCAGTATAGCAATCAGCCCCAGCATTTT. Complete variable domain (other parts from reference TRBV19 and TRBJ1-5): DGGITQSPKYLFRKEGQNVTLSCEQNLNHDAMYWYRQDPGQGLRLIYYSQIVNDFQKGDIAEGYSVSREKKESFPLTVTSAQKNPTAFYLCASSISDSQYSNQPQHFGDGTRLSIL.